This TCR beta chain was captured in a study of blood T cell repertoires in COVID-19. The overall study: Samples of COVID-19 (acute and convalescent) were obtained from the United States, Italy and Spain.

Original analysis: Using reference gene primer amplification, nucleated cell counts were estimated. Using immunoSEQ multiplex PCR, the repertoire was profiled, and TCRdb retains in-frame clones only, with some absent. For V, J and clone size, that table is used; D and trimming come from the DNA. Among tens of thousands of clones, roughly 94% were seen once, and the ten largest hold 4.1%. This CDR3 has 15 residues. The germline CDR1 and CDR2 sequences are MGHDK and SYGVNS. V trimming: 3 bases; J trimming: 7 bases; junction bases outside the gene matches: 5. This clone is termed medium-sized. V is TRBV25-1 and J is TRBJ1-4; TRBD1 aligns across 10 bases. Material: peripheral blood. The source of this sequence is a human donor with active COVID-19. The donor label of this sample is uncertain. The CDR3 DNA follows: TGTGCCAGCAGTGAGCGGACAGGGGGACTTGAAAAACTGTTTTTT. Encoded protein: CASSERTGGLEKLFF.